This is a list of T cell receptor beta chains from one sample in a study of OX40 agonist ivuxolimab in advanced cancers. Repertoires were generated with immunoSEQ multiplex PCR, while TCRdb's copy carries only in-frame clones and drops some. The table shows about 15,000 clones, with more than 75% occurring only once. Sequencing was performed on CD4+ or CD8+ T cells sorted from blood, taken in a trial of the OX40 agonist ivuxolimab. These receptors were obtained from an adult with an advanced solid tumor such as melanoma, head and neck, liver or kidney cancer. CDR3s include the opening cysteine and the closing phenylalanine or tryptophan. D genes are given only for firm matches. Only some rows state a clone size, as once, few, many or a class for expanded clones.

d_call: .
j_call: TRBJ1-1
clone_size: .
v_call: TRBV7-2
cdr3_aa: CASSLTTPLNTEAFF
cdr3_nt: TGTGCCAGCAGCTTAACTACTCCCCTGAACACTGAAGCTTTCTTT

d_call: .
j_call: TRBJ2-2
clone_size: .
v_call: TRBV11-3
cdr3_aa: CASSPPYGGNTGELFF
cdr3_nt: TGTGCCAGCAGCCCCCCATACGGGGGGAACACCGGGGAGCTGTTTTTT

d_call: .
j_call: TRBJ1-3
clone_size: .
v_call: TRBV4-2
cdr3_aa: CASSLSGEFSGNTIYF
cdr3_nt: TGTGCCAGCAGCCTGAGTGGAGAATTCTCTGGAAACACCATATATTTT

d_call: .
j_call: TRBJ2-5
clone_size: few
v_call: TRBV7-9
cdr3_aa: CASSLSPSATQYF
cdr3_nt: TGTGCCAGCAGCCTCTCGCCTTCGGCCACCCAGTACTTC

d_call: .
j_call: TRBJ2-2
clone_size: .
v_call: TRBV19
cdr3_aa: CATGDFNLGELFF
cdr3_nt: TGTGCCACCGGAGACTTTAACCTCGGGGAGCTGTTTTTT

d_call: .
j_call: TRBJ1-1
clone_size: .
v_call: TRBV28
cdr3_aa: CASSPRGWGRAFF
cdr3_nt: TGTGCCAGCAGTCCTCGGGGTTGGGGGCGGGCTTTCTTT

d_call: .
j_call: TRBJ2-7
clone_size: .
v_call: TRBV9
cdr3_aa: CASSAGLFSYEQYF
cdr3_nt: TGTGCCAGCAGCGCCGGACTCTTCTCCTACGAGCAGTACTTC

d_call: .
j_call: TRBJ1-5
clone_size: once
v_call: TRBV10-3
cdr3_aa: CAISEEAAGHRPQHF
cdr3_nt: TGTGCCATCAGTGAGGAGGCAGCCGGACATCGGCCCCAGCATTTT

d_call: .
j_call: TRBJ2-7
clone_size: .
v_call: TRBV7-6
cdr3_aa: CASSPDSYSYEQYF
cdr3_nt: TGTGCCAGCAGCCCTGACTCCTACTCCTACGAGCAGTACTTC

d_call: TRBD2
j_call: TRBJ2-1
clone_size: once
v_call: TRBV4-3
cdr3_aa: CASSQDSGGPREQFF
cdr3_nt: TGCGCCAGCAGCCAAGATAGCGGGGGACCTAGGGAGCAGTTCTTC

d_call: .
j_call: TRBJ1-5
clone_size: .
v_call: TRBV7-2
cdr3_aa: CASSLGLGFQPQHF
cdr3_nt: TGTGCCAGCAGCTTAGGTTTAGGGTTTCAGCCCCAGCATTTT

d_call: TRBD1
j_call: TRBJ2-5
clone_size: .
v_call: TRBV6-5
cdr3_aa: CASSYSKTGQETQYF
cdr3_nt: TGTGCCAGCAGTTACTCGAAGACAGGGCAAGAGACCCAGTACTTC

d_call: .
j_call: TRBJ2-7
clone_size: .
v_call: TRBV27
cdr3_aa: CASSLSRTPYEQYF
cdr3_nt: TGTGCCAGCAGTTTATCCCGGACGCCTTACGAGCAGTACTTC

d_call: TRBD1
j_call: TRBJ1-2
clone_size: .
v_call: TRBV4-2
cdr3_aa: CASSPRDRFYGYTF
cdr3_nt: TGTGCCAGCAGCCCACGGGACAGATTCTATGGCTACACCTTC

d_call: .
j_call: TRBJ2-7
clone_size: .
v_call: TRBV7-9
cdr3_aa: CASSLSPSYEQYF
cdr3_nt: TGTGCCAGCAGCTTATCTCCCTCCTACGAGCAGTACTTC

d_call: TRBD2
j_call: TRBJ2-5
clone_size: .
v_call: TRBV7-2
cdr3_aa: CASSLYLAESGETQYF
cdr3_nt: TGTGCCAGCAGCTTATACCTAGCGGAGAGTGGAGAGACCCAGTACTTC

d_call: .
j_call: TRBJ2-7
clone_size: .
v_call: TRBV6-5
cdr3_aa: CASSTITGVYEQYF
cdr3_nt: TGTGCCAGCAGTACTATCACGGGGGTCTACGAGCAGTACTTC

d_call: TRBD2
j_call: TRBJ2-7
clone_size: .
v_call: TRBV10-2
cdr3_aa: CASRLLAGSYEQYF
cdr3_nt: TGCGCCAGCAGATTACTAGCGGGGTCCTACGAGCAGTACTTC

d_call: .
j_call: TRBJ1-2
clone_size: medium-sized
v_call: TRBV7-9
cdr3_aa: CASSSDNLYGYTF
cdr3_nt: TGTGCCAGCAGCTCCGACAACCTCTATGGCTACACCTTC

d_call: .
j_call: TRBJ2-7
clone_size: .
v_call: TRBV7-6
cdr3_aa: CASSSPSSYEQYF
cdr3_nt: TGTGCCAGCAGCTCACCAAGCTCCTACGAGCAGTACTTC

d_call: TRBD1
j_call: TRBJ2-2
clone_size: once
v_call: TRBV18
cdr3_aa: CASSPWDSRDTGELFF
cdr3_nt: TGTGCCAGCTCACCCTGGGACAGTAGGGACACCGGGGAGCTGTTTTTT

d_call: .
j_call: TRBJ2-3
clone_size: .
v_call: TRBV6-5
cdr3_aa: CASSYSKGGIPDTQYF
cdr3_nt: TGTGCCAGCAGTTACTCGAAGGGTGGGATCCCAGATACGCAGTATTTT

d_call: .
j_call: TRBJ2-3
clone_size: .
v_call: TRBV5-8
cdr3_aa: CASSLSQGRADTQYF
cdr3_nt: TGTGCCAGCAGCTTGTCGCAGGGCCGGGCAGATACGCAGTATTTT

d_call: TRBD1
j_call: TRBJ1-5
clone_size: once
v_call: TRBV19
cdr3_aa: CASSIGTGGIQPQHF
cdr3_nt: TGTGCCAGTAGTATCGGGACAGGAGGGATTCAGCCCCAGCATTTT

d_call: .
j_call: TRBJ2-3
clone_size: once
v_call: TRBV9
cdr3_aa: CASSVTRSRGTDTQYF
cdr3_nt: TGTGCCAGCAGCGTTACCAGGTCTCGGGGGACAGATACGCAGTATTTT

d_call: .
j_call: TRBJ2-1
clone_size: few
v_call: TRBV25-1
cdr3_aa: CASSVASQVREQFF
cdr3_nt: TGTGCCAGCAGTGTGGCTAGCCAGGTCCGGGAGCAGTTCTTC

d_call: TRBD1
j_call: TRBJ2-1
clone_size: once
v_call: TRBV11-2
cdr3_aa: CASSLYLGGTGDPYNEQFF
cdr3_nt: TGTGCCAGCAGCTTATACCTAGGGGGGACAGGGGACCCCTACAATGAGCAGTTCTTC

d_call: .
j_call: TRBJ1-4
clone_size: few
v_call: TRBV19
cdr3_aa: CASRDSGEKLFF
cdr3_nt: TGTGCCAGTAGGGATTCAGGTGAAAAACTGTTTTTT

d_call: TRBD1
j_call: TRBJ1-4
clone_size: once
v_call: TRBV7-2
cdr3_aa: CASSPRTGGLTNEKLFF
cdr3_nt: TGTGCCAGCAGCCCCCGGACAGGGGGCTTAACTAATGAAAAACTGTTTTTT

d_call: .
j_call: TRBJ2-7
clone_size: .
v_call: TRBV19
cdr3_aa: CASTDRDNLYEQYF
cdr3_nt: TGTGCCAGTACGGACCGGGACAATTTGTACGAGCAGTACTTC

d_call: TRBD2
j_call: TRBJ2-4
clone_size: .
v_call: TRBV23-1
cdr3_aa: CAGTIGGETGELAKNIQYF
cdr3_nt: TGCGCCGGGACGATTGGGGGGGAAACAGGTGAGCTAGCCAAAAACATTCAGTACTTC

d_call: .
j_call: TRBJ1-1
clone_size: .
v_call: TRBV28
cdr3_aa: CASSLSGQNTEAFF
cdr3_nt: TGTGCCAGCAGTTTATCAGGGCAGAACACTGAAGCTTTCTTT

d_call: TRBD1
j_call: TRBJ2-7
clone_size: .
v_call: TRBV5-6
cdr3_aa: CASSLGPFETGAGLYEQYF
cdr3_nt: TGTGCCAGCAGCTTGGGACCTTTTGAGACAGGGGCCGGACTCTACGAGCAGTACTTC

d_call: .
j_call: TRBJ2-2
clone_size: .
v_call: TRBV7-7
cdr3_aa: CASSPLDGELFF
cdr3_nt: TGTGCCAGCAGCCCTCTCGACGGGGAGCTGTTTTTT

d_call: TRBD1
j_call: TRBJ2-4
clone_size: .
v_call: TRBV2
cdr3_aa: CASSGQGEGNIQYF
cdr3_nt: TGTGCCAGCAGTGGACAGGGGGAAGGAAACATTCAGTACTTC

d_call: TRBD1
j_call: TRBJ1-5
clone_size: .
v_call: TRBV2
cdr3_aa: CASTGQGSQPQHF
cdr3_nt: TGTGCCAGCACGGGACAGGGCAGTCAGCCCCAGCATTTT

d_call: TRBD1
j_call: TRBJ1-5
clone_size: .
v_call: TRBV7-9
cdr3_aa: CASSSTGYGDQPQHF
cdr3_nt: TGTGCCAGCAGCTCGACAGGGTATGGAGATCAGCCCCAGCATTTT

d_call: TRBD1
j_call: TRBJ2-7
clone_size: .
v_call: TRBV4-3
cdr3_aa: CASSPGQTNSYEQYF
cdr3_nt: TGCGCCAGCAGCCCGGGACAGACAAACTCCTACGAGCAGTACTTC

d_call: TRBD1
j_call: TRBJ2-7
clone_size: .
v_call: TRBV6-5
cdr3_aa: CASSWGQGPYEQYF
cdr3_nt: TGTGCCAGCAGTTGGGGACAGGGGCCCTACGAGCAGTACTTC

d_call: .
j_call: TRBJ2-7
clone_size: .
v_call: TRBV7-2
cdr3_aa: CASSSLNSYEQYF
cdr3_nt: TGTGCCAGCAGCTCCCTCAACTCCTACGAGCAGTACTTC

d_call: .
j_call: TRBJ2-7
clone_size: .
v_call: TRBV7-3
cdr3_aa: CASSPDPPGEQYF
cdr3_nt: TGTGCCAGCAGCCCCGACCCCCCGGGCGAGCAGTACTTC

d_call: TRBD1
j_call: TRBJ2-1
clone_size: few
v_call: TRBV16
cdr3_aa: CASSPRDRVWSEQFF
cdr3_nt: TGTGCCAGCAGCCCCCGGGACAGGGTCTGGAGTGAGCAGTTCTTC

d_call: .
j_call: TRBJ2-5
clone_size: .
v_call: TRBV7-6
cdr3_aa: CASSLEGTQYF
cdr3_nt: TGTGCCAGCAGCTTAGAGGGGACCCAGTACTTC

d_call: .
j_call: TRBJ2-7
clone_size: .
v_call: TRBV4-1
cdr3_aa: CASSQDMRTAFSYEQYF
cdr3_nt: TGCGCCAGCAGCCAAGATATGCGGACAGCTTTCTCCTACGAGCAGTACTTC

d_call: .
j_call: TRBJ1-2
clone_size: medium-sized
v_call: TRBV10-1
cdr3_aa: CARAPPVGLIYGYTF
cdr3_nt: TGCGCCAGAGCCCCTCCCGTGGGACTGATCTATGGCTACACCTTC